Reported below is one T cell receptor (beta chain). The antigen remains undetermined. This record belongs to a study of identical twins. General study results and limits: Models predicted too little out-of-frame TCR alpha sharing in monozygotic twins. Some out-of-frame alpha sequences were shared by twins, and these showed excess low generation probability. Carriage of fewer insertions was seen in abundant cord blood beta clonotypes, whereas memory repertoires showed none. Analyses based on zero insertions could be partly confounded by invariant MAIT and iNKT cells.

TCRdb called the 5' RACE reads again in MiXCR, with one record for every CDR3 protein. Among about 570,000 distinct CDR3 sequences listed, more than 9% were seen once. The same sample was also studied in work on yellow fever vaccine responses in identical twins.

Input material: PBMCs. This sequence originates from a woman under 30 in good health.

The CDR3 reads CASSYVVPGGTGELFF. In nucleotides, the CDR3 is TGTGCCAGCAGTTACGTCGTACCAGGGGGCACCGGGGAGCTGTTTTTT. This sequence joins TRBV6-5 and TRBJ2-2, with 7 bases matching TRBD1. Germline-derived CDR1 and CDR2 are MNHEY and SVGAGI. This CDR3 is built from 16 residues. V trimming: 2 bases; J trimming: 4 bases; junction bases outside the gene matches: 7.